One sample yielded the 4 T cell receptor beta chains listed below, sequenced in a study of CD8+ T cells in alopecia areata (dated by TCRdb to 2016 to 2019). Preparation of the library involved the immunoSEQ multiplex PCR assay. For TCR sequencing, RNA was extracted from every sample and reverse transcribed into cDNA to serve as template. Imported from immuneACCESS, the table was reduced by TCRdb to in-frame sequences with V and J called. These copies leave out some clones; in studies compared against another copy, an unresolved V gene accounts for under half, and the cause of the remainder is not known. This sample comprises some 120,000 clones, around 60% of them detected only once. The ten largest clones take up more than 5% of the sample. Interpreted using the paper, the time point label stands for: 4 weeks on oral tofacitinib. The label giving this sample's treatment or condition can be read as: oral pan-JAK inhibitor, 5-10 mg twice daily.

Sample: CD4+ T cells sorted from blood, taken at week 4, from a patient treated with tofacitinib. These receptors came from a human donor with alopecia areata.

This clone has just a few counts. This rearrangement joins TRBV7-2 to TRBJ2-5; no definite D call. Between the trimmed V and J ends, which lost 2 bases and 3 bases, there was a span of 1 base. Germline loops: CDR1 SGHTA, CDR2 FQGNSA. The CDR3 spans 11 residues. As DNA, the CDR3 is TGTGCCAGCAGCTTAAAAGAGACCCAGTACTTC. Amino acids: CASSLKETQYF.

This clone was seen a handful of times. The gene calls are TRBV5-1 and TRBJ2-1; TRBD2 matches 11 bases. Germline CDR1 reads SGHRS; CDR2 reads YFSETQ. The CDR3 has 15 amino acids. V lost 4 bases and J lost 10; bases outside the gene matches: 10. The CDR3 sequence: CASSQDLLAGGEQFF. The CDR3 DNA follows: TGCGCCAGCAGCCAGGATTTGCTAGCGGGGGGCGAGCAGTTCTTC.

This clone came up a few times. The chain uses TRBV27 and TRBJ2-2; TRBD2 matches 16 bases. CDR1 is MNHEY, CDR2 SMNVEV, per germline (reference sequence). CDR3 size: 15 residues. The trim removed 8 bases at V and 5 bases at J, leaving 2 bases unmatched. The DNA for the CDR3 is TGTGCCAGCCGGGGACTAGCGGGGGGGACCGGGGAGCTGTTTTTT. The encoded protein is CASRGLAGGTGELFF.

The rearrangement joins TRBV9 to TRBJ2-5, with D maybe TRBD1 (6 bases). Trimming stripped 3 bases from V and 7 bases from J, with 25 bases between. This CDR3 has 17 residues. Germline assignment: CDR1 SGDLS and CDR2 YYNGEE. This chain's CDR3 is CASSEGGLERGTRTQYF. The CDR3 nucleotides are TGTGCCAGCAGCGAAGGCGGGCTGGAAAGGGGGACAAGGACCCAGTACTTC.